This T cell receptor beta chain was obtained from a study of early T cells in non-severe SARS-CoV-2 infection. Study at large: Sequencing of unsorted whole blood was done on bulk RNA, leaving chains unpaired. General study findings and limits: VDJdb-based annotation leaned toward anti-spike CD8 responses and missed private and CD4 specificities.

There are many counts of this clonotype. Its target is not known. The library protocol tagged individual cDNA molecules with unique molecular identifiers. TCRdb reanalysed the 5' RACE reads using MiXCR and keeps one entry per CDR3 protein. The profile shows roughly 30,000 distinct CDR3 sequences, 6.6% of them singletons. Germline CDR1 is DFQATT and CDR2 is SNEGSKA (reference sequence). The CDR3 has 15 amino acids. The V end lost 0 bases, the J end lost 2 bases, and 13 bases lay between the germline ends. This clonotype was sampled from an adult who was a healthcare worker with PCR-confirmed SARS-CoV-2 infection or an uninfected control (not recorded which). The chain combines TRBV20-1 with TRBJ2-5, with D maybe TRBD1 (5 bases). Sequences were obtained from whole blood. For the CDR3, the DNA is TGCAGTGCTAGAGATATTGCCAGGGCACAAGAGACCCAGTACTTC. Its protein is CSARDIARAQETQYF.